These 32 T cell receptor beta chains came from one sample sequenced in a study of T cell responses to AZD1222 COVID-19 vaccine. Sequencing used immunoSEQ multiplex PCR; TCRdb keeps in-frame clones, though not all of them. The sample records 60,000 to 80,000 clones, 80% to 90% being singletons. The sample was peripheral blood, taken on day 0 of AZD1222 vaccination. The receptors were gathered from an adult in good health.

The chain recombines TRBV7-9 with TRBJ1-1; perhaps TRBD1 as D (6 bases). The V end was cut by 5 bases, the J end by 7 bases, with 11 bases between. Germline V lookup: CDR1 SEHNR, CDR2 FQNEAQ (reference sequence). The CDR3 runs 12 residues. As DNA, the CDR3 is TGTGCCAGCAGCGCGGGGGCCGGTGAAGCTTTCTTT. Its translation is CASSAGAGEAFF.

The chain links TRBV27 to TRBJ1-2, with 9 bases aligning to TRBD1. Germline-derived CDR1 and CDR2 are MNHEY and SMNVEV (reference sequence). The CDR3 runs to 14 residues. Losses at the gene ends were 4 bases for V and 6 bases for J; bases not matched to a gene: 6. The CDR3 region is CASSSRDRAHGYTF. The CDR3 region has the DNA TGTGCCAGCAGTTCCCGGGACAGGGCGCATGGCTACACCTTC.

This chain connects TRBV18 to TRBJ1-3; no definite D call. V was shortened by 6 bases and J by 0 bases, with 9 bases between the two germline ends. Germline V lookup: CDR1 KGHSH, CDR2 LQKENI. The CDR3 is 14 amino acids. For the CDR3, the DNA is TGTGCCAGCTCTCATGTCTTCTCTGGAAACACCATATATTTT. This encodes CASSHVFSGNTIYF.

CDR3 in amino acids: CASSVGYGRVSYNEQFF. As DNA, the CDR3 is TGTGCCAGCAGCGTAGGGTACGGCAGGGTGTCCTACAATGAGCAGTTCTTC. The chain is built from TRBV9 and TRBJ2-1; a weak D match, TRBD1 (5 bases). Germline assignment: CDR1 SGDLS and CDR2 YYNGEE. Between the trimmed V and J ends, which lost 0 bases and 1 base, there was a span of 14 bases. This CDR3 contains 17 residues.

This clone has just a few counts. The chain recombines TRBV2 with TRBJ2-5; 8 nucleotides line up with TRBD2. This CDR3 comprises 15 residues. Per germline, CDR1 SNHLY and CDR2 FYNNEI. Trimming took 0 bases from V and 7 from J; bases not matched to a gene: 7. The CDR3 here is CASSEALAGGVTQYF. The DNA for the CDR3 is TGTGCCAGCAGTGAAGCGCTTGCGGGGGGCGTGACCCAGTACTTC.

The chain is built from TRBV4-1 and TRBJ1-3; 9 bases fit TRBD1. V lost 3 bases, J lost 4 bases, and 7 bases stayed unmatched. The germline V gene has CDR1 MGHRA and CDR2 YSYEKL. The CDR3 is made up of 16 amino acids. The CDR3 bases are TGCGCCAGCAGCCAGTTACAGGGGGCGAAAGGAAACACCATATATTTT. This encodes CASSQLQGAKGNTIYF.

The V and J genes are TRBV5-1 and TRBJ2-2; 9 bases map to TRBD2. This CDR3 region has 15 residues. In germline, CDR1 is SGHRS, CDR2 YFSETQ. V lost 4 bases and J lost 1; bases outside the gene matches: 2. CDR3 residues: CASSELAGNTGELFF. Here the CDR3 DNA reads TGCGCCAGCAGCGAACTAGCGGGGAACACCGGGGAGCTGTTTTTT.

V and J are TRBV5-6 and TRBJ1-2; tentatively, D is TRBD1 (5 bases). Deletions cut 1 base from V and 4 bases from J, with 14 bases between. CDR3 length: 15 residues. From germline, CDR1 is SGHDT and CDR2 YYEEEE. The CDR3 bases are TGTGCCAGCAGCTTGTATGTGGCCAGGGTCTATGGCTACACCTTC. This translates into CASSLYVARVYGYTF. The entire variable domain, with the rest obtained from reference TRBV5-6 and TRBJ1-2, is as follows: DAGVTQSPTHLIKTRGQQVTLRCSPKSGHDTVSWYQQALGQGPQFIFQYYEEEERQRGNFPDRFSGHQFPNYSSELNVNALLLGDSALYLCASSLYVARVYGYTFGSGTRLTVV.

This chain links TRBV20-1 with TRBJ1-4; D remains unclear. V was cut by 6 bases and J by 4 bases, with 6 bases left in between. This CDR3 comprises 11 residues. Per the germline V gene, CDR1 is DFQATT and CDR2 is SNEGSKA (reference sequence). CDR3 sequence reads: CSAIDNEKLFF. As DNA, the CDR3 is TGCAGTGCGATAGATAATGAAAAACTGTTTTTT.

This chain joins TRBV18 and TRBJ2-1, with D possibly matching TRBD2 (5 bases). Deletions cut 3 bases from V and 2 bases from J, with 14 bases between. Germline values: CDR1 KGHSH, CDR2 LQKENI. The CDR3 has 16 amino acids. The CDR3 sequence: CASSPQRGSPYNEQFF. The CDR3, as DNA: TGTGCCAGCTCACCGCAACGGGGATCCCCCTACAATGAGCAGTTCTTC.

This chain uses TRBV9 with TRBJ2-5; TRBD2 matches 8 bases. Germline lookup yields CDR1 SGDLS and CDR2 YYNGEE. The V gene end was trimmed by 4 bases and the J gene end by 7 bases; junction bases not matched to a gene: 9. The CDR3 runs to 14 residues. The CDR3 DNA sequence: TGTGCCAGCAGCCCCGCGGGGGGCCGGGTGACCCAGTACTTC. It yields the protein CASSPAGGRVTQYF.

This clone was seen only a few times. Germline and junction disagree at one end, which may indicate a read error. V gene TRBV5-6 combines with J gene TRBJ2-5; D is possibly TRBD2 (5 bases). The V gene's germline CDR1 is SGHDT and CDR2 YYEEEE. CDR3 size: 14 residues. CDR3 coding DNA: TGTGCCAGCAGCGACCGGGATCCCGGGCGAACTCGGGACTTC. This encodes CASSDRDPGRTRDF.

The rearrangement uses TRBV7-8 and TRBJ2-7; D is possibly TRBD1 (6 bases). V lost 3 bases and J lost 2, with 14 bases in between. There are 15 residues in the CDR3. Per the germline V gene, CDR1 is SGHVS and CDR2 is FQNEAQ. CDR3 amino acids: CASSLTGTSTYEQYF. In DNA form, the CDR3 reads TGTGCCAGCAGCTTGACCGGGACATCCACCTACGAGCAGTACTTC. The variable domain in full, completed from reference TRBV7-8 and TRBJ2-7, reads GAGVSQSPRYKVAKRGQDVALRCDPISGHVSLFWYQQALGQGPEFLTYFQNEAQLDKSGLPSDRFFAERPEGSVSTLKIQRTQQEDSAVYLCASSLTGTSTYEQYFGPGTRLTVT.

In DNA form, the CDR3 reads TGTGCCAGCAGAACTCCGGGACAGGCAAGGACTGAAGCTTTCTTT. Translating it yields CASRTPGQARTEAFF. The gene calls are TRBV6-5 and TRBJ1-1, with 8 bases fitting TRBD1. The V gene end was trimmed by 6 bases and the J gene end by 5 bases; junction bases not matched to a gene: 11. This CDR3 spans 15 amino acids. CDR1 MNHEY and CDR2 SVGAGI come from the germline V gene.

This chain joins TRBV5-1 and TRBJ2-1; D might be TRBD2 (6 bases). The germline V gene encodes CDR1 SGHRS and CDR2 YFSETQ. V was trimmed by 3 bases and J by 1 base, leaving 8 bases between them. CDR3 length equals 14 residues. The CDR3 loop is CASSSGGSYNEQFF. In DNA form, the CDR3 reads TGCGCCAGCAGCTCCGGGGGTTCCTACAATGAGCAGTTCTTC.

This clone is termed medium-sized (0.01 to 0.1%). This chain connects TRBV11-1 to TRBJ1-1; 9 nucleotides match TRBD1. Germline assignment: CDR1 SGHAT and CDR2 FQDESV (reference sequence). The CDR3 loop spans 14 amino acids. The ends lost 5 bases at V and 3 bases at J; junction bases unmatched: 4. The CDR3 spells CASSLDRGDTEAFF. The CDR3 coding sequence is TGTGCCAGCAGCCTCGACAGGGGGGACACTGAAGCTTTCTTT.

The chain combines TRBV2 with TRBJ1-4; D remains ambiguous. The V gene's germline CDR1 is SNHLY and CDR2 FYNNEI. CDR3 length: 15 residues. Trimming removed 5 bases at V and 0 bases at J, with 10 bases between. The CDR3 loop reads CASSKNGATNEKLFF. Here the CDR3 DNA reads TGTGCCAGCAGTAAGAACGGAGCAACTAATGAAAAACTGTTTTTT.

The rearrangement links TRBV5-5 to TRBJ1-1, with D possibly TRBD1 on 5 matching bases. V was trimmed by 2 bases and J by 0 bases, leaving 11 bases between them. CDR1 and CDR2 (germline): SGHKS, YYEKEE (reference sequence). The CDR3 contains 15 residues. The CDR3 bases are TGTGCCAGCAGCTTTTATCACAGGATGAACACTGAAGCTTTCTTT. Its protein product is CASSFYHRMNTEAFF.

The rearrangement uses TRBV9 and TRBJ2-5, with TRBD2 identical over 8 bases. Germline trimming cut 1 base from V and 5 bases from J; bases unmatched to any gene: 7. The V gene's germline CDR1 is SGDLS and CDR2 YYNGEE. CDR3 length equals 15 residues. This chain's CDR3 is CASSVNNGRGETQYF. In DNA form, the CDR3 reads TGTGCCAGCAGCGTAAACAACGGGAGGGGGGAGACCCAGTACTTC. The entire variable domain, with the rest obtained from reference TRBV9 and TRBJ2-5, is as follows: DSGVTQTPKHLITATGQRVTLRCSPRSGDLSVYWYQQSLDQGLQFLIQYYNGEERAKGNILERFSAQQFPDLHSELNLSSLELGDSALYFCASSVNNGRGETQYFGPGTRLLVL.

This sequence joins TRBV7-9 and TRBJ1-2; D is perhaps TRBD1 (5 bases). Trimming took 0 bases from V and 7 from J, leaving 9 bases between them. The CDR3 contains 13 residues. Germline CDR1 and CDR2: SEHNR and FQNEAQ (reference sequence). The CDR3 sequence is CASSLAPGTGYTF. The CDR3 bases are TGTGCCAGCAGCTTAGCCCCGGGGACTGGCTACACCTTC.

The rearrangement links TRBV5-1 to TRBJ2-5; D unresolved. The ends were cut back, 3 bases at V and 5 bases at J, with 20 bases in the middle. The germline CDR1 and CDR2 sequences are SGHRS and YFSETQ. The CDR3 consists of 16 residues. The CDR3 bases are TGCGCCAGCAGCTCGTCTGAGTACCTCCCCCCTGAGACCCAGTACTTC. Translation: CASSSSEYLPPETQYF.

J is TRBJ2-2 and V is TRBV10-2; TRBD1 aligns across 10 bases. Germline trimming cut 4 bases from V and 5 bases from J; bases unmatched to any gene: 7. The CDR3 length is 16 residues. CDR1 is WSHSY, CDR2 SAAADI, per germline. CDR3: CASSVSGTGVTGELFF. CDR3 sequence (DNA): TGCGCCAGCAGTGTTTCCGGGACAGGGGTTACCGGGGAGCTGTTTTTT.

V usage is TRBV3-1 (or the pseudogene TRBV3-2) and J usage is TRBJ2-7, with a tentative D call TRBD2 (5 bases). V lost 1 base and J 4 bases, leaving 14 bases between the germline ends. The CDR3 has 15 amino acids. In germline, CDR1 is LGHDT, CDR2 YNNKEL (reference sequence). CDR3 nucleotide sequence: TGTGCCAGCAGCCAAGGCGCAGGAGGAGAATACGAGCAGTACTTC. This codes for CASSQGAGGEYEQYF.

In this sample, this clone turned up once. J is TRBJ1-1 and V is TRBV15, with a weak D call TRBD1 (5 bases). CDR1 and CDR2 from the germline V gene are LNHNV and YYDKDF (reference sequence). CDR3 length: 13 amino acids. V was cut by 2 bases and J by 10 bases, with 14 bases left in between. The CDR3 region is CATSRPLAGAAFF. CDR3 in DNA: TGTGCCACCAGCAGACCCTTAGCCGGGGCAGCTTTCTTT.

The chain couples TRBV5-1 to TRBJ2-6, with D possibly being TRBD2 (6 bases). V was clipped by 7 bases and J by 0 bases, with 17 bases between them. Germline-derived CDR1 and CDR2 are SGHRS and YFSETQ. The CDR3 extends over 17 amino acids. Written as DNA, the CDR3 is TGCGCCAGCGGAGGGGCAGGCATCAGCTCTGGGGCCAACGTCCTGACTTTC. Translating gives CASGGAGISSGANVLTF.

This chain uses TRBV9 with TRBJ1-2; TRBD1 agrees at 9 bases. In germline, CDR1 is SGDLS, CDR2 YYNGEE. CDR3 length: 16 residues. V shed 6 bases and J 4 bases; nucleotides not matched to a gene: 13. The CDR3 loop is CASTSGDRAGGYGYTF. The CDR3 coding sequence is TGTGCCAGCACCTCAGGGGACAGGGCTGGTGGCTATGGCTACACCTTC.

The chain joins TRBV11-2 to TRBJ1-4; tentative D call: TRBD1 (6 bases). Deletions cut 1 base from V and 8 bases from J, with 8 bases between. This CDR3 contains 13 residues. In germline, CDR1 is SGHAT, CDR2 FQNNGV. In DNA, the CDR3 is TGTGCCAGCAGCTTAGGGGGGCAAGAAAAACTGTTTTTT. Protein: CASSLGGQEKLFF.

This rearrangement joins TRBV5-3 to TRBJ2-7; TRBD1 matches at 7 bases. TRBV5-3 is assigned to the ORF class and has an uncertain function. Losses at the gene ends were 4 bases for V and 3 bases for J; bases not matched to a gene: 13. The CDR3 extends over 16 amino acids. The DNA for the CDR3 is TGTGCCAGAAGCATTTTAAGGGGGCGTCTATGCTACGAGCAGTACTTC. As protein: CARSILRGRLCYEQYF.

V gene TRBV5-1 combines with J gene TRBJ1-3; tentatively, D is TRBD1 (6 bases). The germline V gene has CDR1 SGHRS and CDR2 YFSETQ. The CDR3 runs 13 residues. The ends were cut back, 2 bases at V and 4 bases at J, with 7 bases in the middle. The CDR3 loop reads CASSLQGGNTIYF. CDR3 DNA: TGCGCCAGCAGCTTACAGGGCGGAAACACCATATATTTT.

The chain joins TRBV12-3 or TRBV12-4 to TRBJ1-1; D possibly corresponds to TRBD1 (6 bases). V lost 3 bases and J lost 6, with 11 bases in between. The CDR3 length is 13 residues. This CDR3 reads CASSFGGAAEAFF. The CDR3, as DNA: TGTGCCAGCAGTTTCGGGGGGGCGGCTGAAGCTTTCTTT.

J is TRBJ1-3 and V is TRBV30; D remains unclear. Germline V lookup: CDR1 GTSNPN, CDR2 SVGIG (reference sequence). This CDR3 region has 11 residues. The CDR3 region is CAKNSGNTIYF. In DNA, the CDR3 is TGTGCTAAGAACTCTGGAAACACCATATATTTT.

In DNA, the CDR3 is TGTGCCAGCAGCCGTCGTGACCCAGAAGATGGCTACACCTTC. Protein: CASSRRDPEDGYTF. V is TRBV6-5 and J is TRBJ1-2; D is unresolved. V lost 6 bases and J 6 bases, leaving 17 bases between the germline ends. CDR1 is MNHEY, CDR2 SVGAGI, per germline. This CDR3 region has 14 residues.